Listed here are 7 T cell receptor beta chains from one sample, sequenced in a study of graft-versus-host responses after intestinal transplantation. Antigens for these TCRs are unknown. Only in-frame clones appear in the TCRdb table, and some are missing; sequencing was by immunoSEQ multiplex PCR. The sample carries roughly 69,000 clones, roughly 90% recorded once. Sequenced material: unstimulated CD8+ T cells sorted from spleen or lymph node cells, taken before transplant. These receptors were collected from a human donor who was the organ donor for an intestinal transplant.

The J gene is TRBJ1-1, the V gene TRBV18; D uncertain. V dropped 6 bases and J dropped 0 bases, with 14 bases sitting between them. CDR1 is KGHSH, CDR2 LQKENI, per germline. The CDR3 consists of 15 residues. The chain's CDR3 is CASSASGVMNTEAFF. CDR3 DNA: TGTGCCAGCTCGGCATCCGGGGTCATGAACACTGAAGCTTTCTTT.

Remarks on this clone: The junction differs from germline at one of its ends, possibly a read error. The chain couples TRBV2 to TRBJ1-4, with D uncertain. This CDR3 has 15 amino acids. Germline V gives CDR1 SNHLY, CDR2 FYNNEI. CDR3 in amino acids: CVSSESRASREKLFF. The CDR3 DNA is TGTGTCAGCAGTGAAAGTAGAGCGTCGAGGGAAAAACTGTTTTTT.

This rearrangement joins TRBV6-4 to TRBJ2-7; 9 positions match TRBD2. With V trimmed by 4 bases and J by 5 bases, 6 bases remained unmatched. Germline V gene lookup returns CDR1 MRHNA and CDR2 SNTAGT. This CDR3 region has 14 residues. CDR3 coding DNA: TGTGCCAGCAGTGCGATGGCGGGGGGGGACGAGCAGTACTTC. Its translation is CASSAMAGGDEQYF.

This clone was seen a handful of times. The V and J genes are TRBV28 and TRBJ2-2; D is possibly TRBD1 (6 bases). CDR3 length equals 17 residues. The germline V gene has CDR1 MDHEN and CDR2 SYDVKM. V lost 5 bases to trimming and J lost 3 bases, with 19 bases between them. Here the CDR3 reads CASSIFSGVGDTGELFF. The CDR3 nucleotides read TGTGCCAGCAGTATATTCTCAGGGGTGGGGGACACCGGGGAGCTGTTTTTT.

The chain couples TRBV19 to TRBJ2-7, with D unclear. Germline loops: CDR1 LNHDA, CDR2 SQIVND (reference sequence). The CDR3 totals 10 residues. V was cut by 10 bases and J by 1 base, with 5 bases left in between. The CDR3 DNA follows: TGTGCCATCCATTCCTACGAGCAGTACTTC. It encodes CAIHSYEQYF. The variable domain in full, completed from reference TRBV19 and TRBJ2-7, reads DGGITQSPKYLFRKEGQNVTLSCEQNLNHDAMYWYRQDPGQGLRLIYYSQIVNDFQKGDIAEGYSVSREKKESFPLTVTSAQKNPTAFYLCAIHSYEQYFGPGTRLTVT.

The chain joins TRBV2 to TRBJ1-1; 7 bases agree with TRBD1. In germline, CDR1 is SNHLY, CDR2 FYNNEI. The V segment lost 8 bases and the J segment 1 base; nucleotides outside the gene matches: 10. The CDR3 length is 15 residues. The CDR3 coding sequence is TGTGCCAGCCTTGACAACAGGGGTGGGAACACTGAAGCTTTCTTT. Protein: CASLDNRGGNTEAFF.

The chain joins TRBV6-1 to TRBJ2-7, with TRBD2 identical over 14 bases. CDR1 MNHNS and CDR2 SASEGT come from the germline V gene. The CDR3 totals 14 residues. V shed 6 bases and J 5 bases; nucleotides not matched to a gene: 3. Here the CDR3 DNA reads TGTGCCAGCAGCCCGGGACTAGCGGGAGACGAGCAGTACTTC. Translated: CASSPGLAGDEQYF.